A single sample gave rise to the 30 T cell receptor beta chains below, sequenced in a study of identifying expanded T cells in peripheral blood (dated by TCRdb to about 2019). Libraries were constructed by the immunoSEQ multiplex PCR assay. In its TCRdb copy, this immuneACCESS table keeps in-frame sequences only and misses some clones. Where compared with another copy, unresolved V genes explain less than half of these, and the others have no known cause. Here the sample has more than 75,000 clones; 88% occur a single time. The top ten constitute approximately 3.9% of the sample. The sequencing input was blood. These receptors were taken from a person aged 18 to 75 in good health.

The V gene is TRBV19, the J gene TRBJ2-7; D not certain. Germline values: CDR1 LNHDA, CDR2 SQIVND (reference sequence). The CDR3 runs 14 residues. The ends were cut back, 5 bases at V and 0 bases at J, with 11 bases in the middle. The CDR3 coding sequence is TGTGCCAGTAGTCGGGCTTCTGCCTCCTACGAGCAGTACTTC. This sequence encodes CASSRASASYEQYF.

The V gene is TRBV5-6, the J gene TRBJ1-3; the match to TRBD1 covers 8 bases. J gave up 0 bases and V 6 bases, and 8 bases lay outside the gene matches. The CDR3 sequence is 16 residues long. Per the germline V gene, CDR1 is SGHDT and CDR2 is YYEEEE. The CDR3 region has the DNA TGTGCCAGCACCTTCTTGGACAGGGCCTCTGGAAACACCATATATTTT. Protein sequence: CASTFLDRASGNTIYF.

The rearrangement uses TRBV5-8 and TRBJ2-7; D gene unclear. Germline assignment: CDR1 SGHTS and CDR2 YDEGEE. CDR3 size: 12 residues. The V end was cut by 1 base, the J end by 6 bases, with 8 bases between. The chain's CDR3 is CASSLHSIEQYF. The CDR3, as DNA: TGTGCCAGCAGCTTGCATAGTATCGAGCAGTACTTC.

The gene calls are TRBV19 and TRBJ2-7, with D possibly being TRBD1 (5 bases). There are 14 residues in the CDR3. Germline CDR1 LNHDA, CDR2 SQIVND (reference sequence). Trimming stripped 0 bases from V and 5 bases from J, with 11 bases between. The CDR3 sequence is CASSIDIGRDEQYF. The CDR3 DNA reads as TGTGCCAGTAGTATAGATATCGGCAGGGACGAGCAGTACTTC.

The V gene is TRBV7-3, the J gene TRBJ2-1; a possible D gene is TRBD2 (6 bases). Germline CDR1 reads SGHTA; CDR2 reads FQGTGA. Trimming took off 7 bases at V and 1 base at J, with 20 bases between the two ends. The CDR3 length is 17 residues. For the CDR3, the DNA is TGTGCCAGCACCCTGACTAGGCGTAATGGGTCCTACAATGAGCAGTTCTTC. The encoded protein is CASTLTRRNGSYNEQFF.

This clone is medium-sized by share. The chain couples TRBV6-4 to TRBJ2-2; 10 positions match TRBD2. The germline CDR1 and CDR2 sequences are MRHNA and SNTAGT. J lost 5 bases, V lost 4 bases, and 1 base had no gene match. This CDR3 region has 14 residues. The CDR3 sequence is CASSASGGTGELFF. The CDR3 DNA reads TGTGCCAGCAGTGCTAGCGGGGGAACCGGGGAGCTGTTTTTT.

J is TRBJ2-6 and V is TRBV7-2, with 10 nucleotides matching TRBD1. The CDR3 is 18 amino acids. CDR1 and CDR2 from the germline V gene are SGHTA and FQGNSA. The ends lost 5 bases at V and 2 bases at J; junction bases unmatched: 9. CDR3 nucleotide sequence: TGTGCCAGCAGCAGTACCGGGACAGGGGAACCTGGGGCCAACGTCCTGACTTTC. Its protein is CASSSTGTGEPGANVLTF. Together with reference TRBV7-2 and TRBJ2-6, the CDR3 gives the full variable domain: GAGVSQSPSNKVTEKGKDVELRCDPISGHTALYWYRQSLGQGLEFLIYFQGNSAPDKSGLPSDRFSAERTGGSVSTLTIQRTQQEDSAVYLCASSSTGTGEPGANVLTFGAGSRLTVL.

The table lists this clone with a count of one. V is TRBV11-2 and J is TRBJ1-1; D gene unclear. CDR1 and CDR2 from the germline V gene are SGHAT and FQNNGV. V was shortened by 1 base and J by 0 bases, with 6 bases between the two germline ends. This CDR3 comprises 14 residues. The CDR3 spells CASSLGQMNTEAFF. As DNA, the CDR3 is TGTGCCAGCAGCTTAGGGCAGATGAACACTGAAGCTTTCTTT.

The CDR3 region is CASSEMRGRGTGELFF. Written as DNA, the CDR3 is TGTGCCAGCAGTGAGATGAGGGGGCGCGGCACCGGGGAGCTGTTTTTT. The J gene is TRBJ2-2, the V gene TRBV6-1; 7 nucleotides agree with TRBD1. This CDR3 region has 16 residues. The V gene end was trimmed by 3 bases and the J gene end by 4 bases; junction bases not matched to a gene: 8. The germline V gene has CDR1 MNHNS and CDR2 SASEGT.

This clone was observed a single time. V is TRBV6-5 and J is TRBJ2-3; 12 nucleotides agree with TRBD2. Germline values: CDR1 MNHEY, CDR2 SVGAGI. The CDR3 loop spans 15 amino acids. Trimming cost V 0 bases and J 6 bases; bases outside gene matches: 1. CDR3 amino acids: CASSYSTSGGDTQYF. CDR3 bases: TGTGCCAGCAGTTACTCGACTAGCGGGGGTGATACGCAGTATTTT.

V usage is TRBV11-2 and J usage is TRBJ2-5; D ambiguous. Trimming took off 0 bases at V and 1 base at J, with 9 bases between the two ends. The CDR3 consists of 15 residues. Germline CDR1 is SGHAT and CDR2 is FQNNGV. The CDR3 here is CASSLDPARQETQYF. CDR3 DNA sequence: TGTGCCAGCAGCTTAGATCCGGCGCGCCAAGAGACCCAGTACTTC.

This clone has only a few counts. The chain is built from TRBV5-4 and TRBJ2-5, with 8 positions matching TRBD2. The CDR3 covers 14 residues. The germline CDR1 and CDR2 sequences are SGHNT and YYREEE (reference sequence). The ends lost 2 bases at V and 1 base at J; junction bases unmatched: 1. CDR3 region: CASSFSGVQETQYF. CDR3 sequence (DNA): TGTGCCAGCAGCTTTAGCGGGGTCCAAGAGACCCAGTACTTC.

J is TRBJ2-5 and V is TRBV19; D uncertain. The germline gives CDR1 LNHDA, CDR2 SQIVND (reference sequence). The CDR3 sequence is 12 residues long. V was clipped by 3 bases and J by 5 bases, with 7 bases between them. In nucleotides, the CDR3 is TGTGCCAGTAGTATCAGTTCGGAGACCCAGTACTTC. Amino acids: CASSISSETQYF.

The chain couples TRBV10-3 to TRBJ2-3; D unresolved. The CDR3 spans 13 residues. V lost 0 bases to trimming and J lost 10 bases, with 11 bases between them. The V gene's germline CDR1 is ENHRY and CDR2 SYGVKD. CDR3 nucleotides: TGTGCCATCAGTGAGTCCAACTTAGAACCGCAGTATTTT. Translated, it gives CAISESNLEPQYF.

The chain couples TRBV5-1 to TRBJ2-2, with TRBD2 identical over 9 bases. V lost 7 bases to trimming and J lost 1 base; unmatched junction nucleotides: 5. The CDR3 length is 15 residues. The V gene's germline CDR1 is SGHRS and CDR2 YFSETQ. The CDR3 sequence: CASAYSGRNTGELFF. In DNA form, the CDR3 reads TGCGCCAGCGCGTATAGCGGGAGGAACACCGGGGAGCTGTTTTTT.

This clone came up a few times. V usage is TRBV4-2 and J usage is TRBJ2-2, with 10 bases matching TRBD1. Germline CDR1 reads LGHNA; CDR2 reads YNFKEQ. With 3 bases clipped from V and 5 bases from J, the junction kept 9 bases outside the gene matches. There are 17 residues in the CDR3. CDR3 DNA: TGTGCCAGCAGCCACTTTTCAGACAGGGGGCCGACCGGGGAGCTGTTTTTT. Its protein is CASSHFSDRGPTGELFF.

The CDR3 DNA reads as TGTGCCTGGAGTGGTGGGATAGCGGGTTACCAAGAGACCCAGTACTTC. Residues: CAWSGGIAGYQETQYF. V and J are TRBV30 and TRBJ2-5; 7 bases fit TRBD2. The germline CDR1 and CDR2 sequences are GTSNPN and SVGIG (reference sequence). The length of the CDR3 is 16 residues. The V and J ends lost 1 base and 0 bases, in that order; junction bases with no gene match: 8.

The chain uses TRBV6-7 and TRBJ2-5, with 9 positions matching TRBD2. TRBV6-7 counts as an open reading frame of uncertain function. With 0 bases clipped from V and 0 bases from J, the junction kept 11 bases outside the gene matches. The CDR3 spans 19 residues. CDR3 protein: CASSYSNFLSGGYQETQYF. In DNA, the CDR3 is TGTGCCAGCAGTTACTCGAACTTCCTAAGCGGGGGGTACCAAGAGACCCAGTACTTC.

V and J are TRBV13 and TRBJ1-1; D gene unclear. The CDR3 has 13 amino acids. The V end was cut by 8 bases, the J end by 1 base, with 11 bases between. The germline V gene has CDR1 PRHDT and CDR2 FYEKMQ (reference sequence). The CDR3 nucleotides read TGTGCCAGCTCGGACGGCCAGAACACTGAAGCTTTCTTT. Its translation is CASSDGQNTEAFF.

The chain combines TRBV7-9 with TRBJ2-4; TRBD1 might be the D (5 bases). Trimming took 5 bases from V and 0 from J, leaving 11 bases between them. The CDR3 loop spans 15 amino acids. In germline, CDR1 is SEHNR, CDR2 FQNEAQ (reference sequence). CDR3 residues: CASSLSRVAKNIQYF. Here the CDR3 DNA reads TGTGCCAGCAGCCTAAGCAGGGTAGCCAAAAACATTCAGTACTTC.

DNA for the CDR3: TGTGCCAGCAGTGAATCGGCAGGGATGAACACTGAAGCTTTCTTT. Translated, it gives CASSESAGMNTEAFF. The V gene is TRBV2, the J gene TRBJ1-1; maybe TRBD1 (5 bases). Trimming stripped 2 bases from V and 0 bases from J, with 10 bases between. Looked up from germline, CDR1 is SNHLY and CDR2 is FYNNEI. The CDR3 contains 15 residues.

The J gene is TRBJ2-1, the V gene TRBV6-1, with 8 bases that match TRBD2. Germline V gene data show CDR1 as MNHNS and CDR2 as SASEGT. Trimming at V came to 2 bases and at J to 4 bases, leaving 4 bases not matched to a gene. The CDR3 totals 15 residues. In DNA form, the CDR3 reads TGTGCCAGCAGTGAAAGTCTAGCGGGTTACAATGAGCAGTTCTTC. This gives the protein CASSESLAGYNEQFF.

The V call is TRBV11-2, the J call TRBJ2-7, with TRBD1 matching over 10 bases. With 3 bases clipped from V and 0 bases from J, the junction kept 11 bases outside the gene matches. CDR1 and CDR2 (germline): SGHAT, FQNNGV. This CDR3 is 18 amino acids long. The CDR3 DNA reads as TGTGCCAGCAGCTTTTCAGATTGGGACAGGGGAAGCTCCTACGAGCAGTACTTC. This translates into CASSFSDWDRGSSYEQYF.

The rearrangement uses TRBV5-1 and TRBJ2-7; 9 bases line up with TRBD1. V lost 0 bases, J lost 7 bases, and 8 bases stayed unmatched. The CDR3 sequence is 15 residues long. From germline, CDR1 is SGHRS and CDR2 YFSETQ. The CDR3 coding sequence is TGCGCCAGCAGCTTGGAAGGGGACAGGGTAGGGGAGCAGTACTTC. It is translated as CASSLEGDRVGEQYF.

This clone is labeled medium-sized. The chain links TRBV19 to TRBJ1-1; a possible D gene is TRBD1 (6 bases). CDR3 length: 14 residues. CDR1 is LNHDA, CDR2 SQIVND, per germline (reference sequence). V dropped 5 bases and J dropped 1 base, with 11 bases sitting between them. CDR3 amino acids: CASSYRASNTEAFF. CDR3 in DNA: TGTGCCAGTAGTTACAGGGCGTCGAACACTGAAGCTTTCTTT.

V gene TRBV5-6 combines with J gene TRBJ1-2; D not certain. Trimming took 4 bases from V and 0 from J, leaving 7 bases between them. This CDR3 is 13 amino acids long. The germline CDR1 and CDR2 sequences are SGHDT and YYEEEE. Written as DNA, the CDR3 is TGTGCCAGCAGCGTTACAGCTAACTATGGCTACACCTTC. The encoded protein is CASSVTANYGYTF.

The rearrangement links TRBV28 to TRBJ1-5, with a weak D call TRBD1 (5 bases). In germline, CDR1 is MDHEN, CDR2 SYDVKM. V was clipped by 2 bases and J by 7 bases, with 18 bases between them. This CDR3 is built from 16 residues. The CDR3 DNA follows: TGTGCCAGCAGTTTACGGGGGTTTGGAGGGTCGCAGCCCCAGCATTTT. Protein sequence: CASSLRGFGGSQPQHF.

This clone was detected only once. The chain links TRBV4-2 to TRBJ2-6, with 9 bases matching TRBD1. Germline assignment: CDR1 LGHNA and CDR2 YNFKEQ. The CDR3 is 18 amino acids. V dropped 0 bases and J dropped 4; count of bases not matched to a gene: 7. CDR3 sequence (DNA): TGTGCCAGCAGCCAAGATTCACAGGGGGCGGTCGGGGCCAACGTCCTGACTTTC. It codes for CASSQDSQGAVGANVLTF.

The V gene is TRBV10-3, the J gene TRBJ2-2; 12 nucleotides agree with TRBD2. The germline V gene has CDR1 ENHRY and CDR2 SYGVKD. This CDR3 comprises 18 residues. The J segment lost 7 bases and the V segment lost 0 bases, leaving 9 bases of the junction unmatched. CDR3 sequence reads: CAISESRLAGARSGELFF. CDR3 sequence (DNA): TGTGCCATCAGTGAGTCGCGACTAGCGGGGGCCCGAAGCGGGGAGCTGTTTTTT.

V gene TRBV4-1 combines with J gene TRBJ1-3; tentatively, D is TRBD1 (6 bases). Germline CDR1 and CDR2: MGHRA and YSYEKL. There are 18 residues in the CDR3. V dropped 1 base and J dropped 6 bases, with 22 bases sitting between them. The CDR3 spells CASSQGRDRPGAENTIYF. The CDR3 nucleotides read TGCGCCAGCAGCCAAGGCAGAGATAGACCAGGGGCTGAAAACACCATATATTTT.